Listed here is a single T cell receptor (beta chain). This CDR3 is 12 amino acids long. V lost 2 bases to trimming and J lost 5 bases, with 6 bases between them. Sequencing used immunoSEQ multiplex PCR; TCRdb keeps in-frame clones, though not all of them. The table includes about 68,000 clones, 65% to 90% detected once. This record belongs to a study of blood T cell repertoires in COVID-19. About the study: From T cells, B-cell-depleted T cells, or PBMCs came the material, which was cDNA or gDNA.

Input material: peripheral blood. This clonotype was sampled from a woman aged 55-69 years with acute or convalescent COVID-19. The chain combines TRBV12-3 or TRBV12-4 with TRBJ1-1; the D gene is possibly TRBD1 (6 bases). CDR3 coding DNA: TGTGCCAGCAGTTTACAGGGGACTGAAGCTTTCTTT. This codes for CASSLQGTEAFF.